The present T cell receptor beta chain was sequenced within a study of graft-versus-host responses after intestinal transplantation. Looking at the study overall: Induction using anti-thymocyte globulin, followed by tacrolimus and steroids for about three years, was given to all recipients.

Using immunoSEQ multiplex PCR, the repertoire was profiled, and TCRdb retains in-frame clones only, with some absent. Of some 88,000 clones listed, roughly 91% are singletons. Study-level points and caveats: Graft-donor T cell macrochimerism coincided with high graft-versus-host to host-versus-graft clonal ratios in allografts.

Germline values: CDR1 LGHNA, CDR2 YSLEER. The CDR3 is 16 residues long. Trimming removed 1 base from V and 3 bases from J, with 14 bases in between. A remark on this clone: What it recognizes is unknown.

The sample here was unstimulated CD8+ T cells sorted from spleen or lymph node cells, taken before intestinal transplant. The origin of this receptor is a human donor who received an intestinal transplant. The chain links TRBV4-3 to TRBJ2-3, with D unclear. Here the CDR3 DNA reads TGCGCCAGCAGCCAAGCAGCGAACTCCGTTACAGATACGCAGTATTTT. It codes for CASSQAANSVTDTQYF.